What follows describes a single T cell receptor beta chain. Its antigen is not known. Generated by immunoSEQ multiplex PCR, the TCRdb table keeps only in-frame clones and is missing some. The sample includes under 25,000 clones, roughly three quarters of them seen just once. Time point reported: baseline pretreatment blood. The treatment was: 15 Gy SBRT to primary tumor, nephrectomy 4 weeks later. Serial blood draws occurred at baseline and 2 and 4 weeks post-SBRT. The tumor was a clear cell renal cell carcinoma. Looked up from germline, CDR1 is MNHEY and CDR2 is SVGAGI. The CDR3 runs to 14 residues. V was pared by 5 bases and J by 4 bases, with 11 bases between. This entry is derived from a study of radiation and T cells in renal cell carcinoma. Regarding the study as a whole: Without pretreatment biopsies, baseline tumor clonotype presence was undetermined.

Specimen: blood, collected from a patient whose treatment included radiotherapy and nephrectomy. The chain is built from TRBV6-5 and TRBJ2-2, with a weak D call TRBD1 (5 bases). This sequence originates from a man between 60 and 75 years old with renal cell carcinoma. DNA for the CDR3: TGTGCCAGCAGTGGAACAGGTGTCACCGGGGAGCTGTTTTTT. Residues: CASSGTGVTGELFF.